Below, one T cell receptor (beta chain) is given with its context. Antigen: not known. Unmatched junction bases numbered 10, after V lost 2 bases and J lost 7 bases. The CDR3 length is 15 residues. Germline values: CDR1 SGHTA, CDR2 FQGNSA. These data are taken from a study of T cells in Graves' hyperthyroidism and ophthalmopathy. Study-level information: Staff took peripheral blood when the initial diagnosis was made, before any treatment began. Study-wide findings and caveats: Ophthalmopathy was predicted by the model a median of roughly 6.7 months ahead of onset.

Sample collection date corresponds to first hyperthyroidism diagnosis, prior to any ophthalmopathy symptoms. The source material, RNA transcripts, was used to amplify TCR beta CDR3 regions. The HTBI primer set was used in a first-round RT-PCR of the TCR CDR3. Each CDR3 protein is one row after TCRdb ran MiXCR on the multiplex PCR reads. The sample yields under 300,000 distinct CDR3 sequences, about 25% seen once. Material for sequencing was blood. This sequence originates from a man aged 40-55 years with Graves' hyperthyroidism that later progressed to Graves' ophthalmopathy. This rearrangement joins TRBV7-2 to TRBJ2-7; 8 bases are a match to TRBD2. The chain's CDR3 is CASSLNGGGILEQYF. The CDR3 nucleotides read TGTGCCAGCAGCTTAAACGGGGGGGGGATACTAGAGCAGTACTTC. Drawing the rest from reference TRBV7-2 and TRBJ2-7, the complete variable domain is GAGVSQSPSNKVTEKGKDVELRCDPISGHTALYWYRQSLGQGLEFLIYFQGNSAPDKSGLPSDRFSAERTGGSVSTLTIQRTQQEDSAVYLCASSLNGGGILEQYFGPGTRLTVT.